This is a list of T cell receptor beta chains from one sample in a study of cytomegalovirus exposure and HLA in healthy donors. Clones were sequenced by immunoSEQ multiplex PCR, and TCRdb holds only the in-frame ones, with some missing. The table shows around 200,000 clones, with over 75% occurring only once. Sequenced: PBMCs. Receptors were obtained from a young man in good health and CMV-seronegative. The CDR3 runs from the conserved cysteine through the conserved F or W. The order of the fields is V gene, clone size, J gene, D gene, CDR3 DNA, CDR3 protein. A D gene is named only where the DNA matches it firmly. Expanded clones get a size class; other rows say once, few or many, or leave the size out.

v_call: TRBV11-2; clone_size: .; j_call: TRBJ2-3; d_call: .; cdr3_nt: TGTGCCAGCAGCTTAGGGGTAGCGAAGAGCACAGATACGCAGTATTTT; cdr3_aa: CASSLGVAKSTDTQYF
v_call: TRBV5-1; clone_size: .; j_call: TRBJ2-5; d_call: TRBD1; cdr3_nt: TGCGCCAGCAGCGGCCGGGGACAGCAAGAGACCCAGTACTTC; cdr3_aa: CASSGRGQQETQYF
v_call: TRBV5-1; clone_size: .; j_call: TRBJ2-2; d_call: .; cdr3_nt: TGCGCCAGCAGCGTCCGGGACATATCAACCGGGGAGCTGTTTTTT; cdr3_aa: CASSVRDISTGELFF
v_call: TRBV7-3; clone_size: .; j_call: TRBJ2-6; d_call: .; cdr3_nt: TGTGCCAGCAGCTTGGGCAGCTCTGGGGCCAACGTCCTGACTTTC; cdr3_aa: CASSLGSSGANVLTF
v_call: TRBV29-1; clone_size: .; j_call: TRBJ2-7; d_call: TRBD1; cdr3_nt: TGCAGCGTTGTTTCCCCGGGACAGGGTATCGAGCAGTACTTC; cdr3_aa: CSVVSPGQGIEQYF
v_call: TRBV5-1; clone_size: .; j_call: TRBJ2-3; d_call: TRBD1; cdr3_nt: TGCGCCAGCAGCTTGATCCCCGGGACAGATGGCACAGATACGCAGTATTTT; cdr3_aa: CASSLIPGTDGTDTQYF
v_call: TRBV27; clone_size: .; j_call: TRBJ1-5; d_call: .; cdr3_nt: TGTGCCAGCAGTTTATCGGCCGGGCAGCCCCAGCATTTT; cdr3_aa: CASSLSAGQPQHF
v_call: TRBV29-1; clone_size: .; j_call: TRBJ2-2; d_call: TRBD1; cdr3_nt: TGCAGCGTTCCCACCGGGACAGGGACCAACACCGGGGAGCTGTTTTTT; cdr3_aa: CSVPTGTGTNTGELFF
v_call: TRBV15; clone_size: .; j_call: TRBJ1-1; d_call: .; cdr3_nt: TGTGCCACCAGCAGAGATGGAGGGGTGGCTTTCTTT; cdr3_aa: CATSRDGGVAFF
v_call: TRBV5-1; clone_size: .; j_call: TRBJ2-7; d_call: .; cdr3_nt: TGCGCCAGCAGCCCGAAGGGGCCGCCTTCAGCAGAGCAGTACTTC; cdr3_aa: CASSPKGPPSAEQYF
v_call: TRBV2; clone_size: .; j_call: TRBJ2-3; d_call: .; cdr3_nt: TGTGCCAGCAGTGCAGGCCACACAGATACGCAGTATTTT; cdr3_aa: CASSAGHTDTQYF
v_call: TRBV5-6; clone_size: .; j_call: TRBJ1-1; d_call: .; cdr3_nt: TGTGCCAGCAGCCTAGGCACCACTGAAGCTTTCTTT; cdr3_aa: CASSLGTTEAFF
v_call: TRBV7-2; clone_size: .; j_call: TRBJ1-2; d_call: .; cdr3_nt: TGTGCCAGCAGCTTATTCCCGAATGCGGACTATGGCTACACCTTC; cdr3_aa: CASSLFPNADYGYTF
v_call: TRBV21-1; clone_size: .; j_call: TRBJ2-7; d_call: .; cdr3_nt: TGTGCCAGCAGACCGGACAGCTCCTACGAGCAGTACTTC; cdr3_aa: CASRPDSSYEQYF
v_call: TRBV6-1; clone_size: .; j_call: TRBJ1-4; d_call: TRBD1; cdr3_nt: TGTGCCAGCAGTGACATCCTCGGGACAGGGGGTGATGAAAAACTGTTTTTT; cdr3_aa: CASSDILGTGGDEKLFF
v_call: TRBV14; clone_size: .; j_call: TRBJ2-4; d_call: .; cdr3_nt: TGTGCCAGCAGCCAAGATGGAGGGACGCTAGCCAAAAACATTCAGTACTTC; cdr3_aa: CASSQDGGTLAKNIQYF
v_call: TRBV18; clone_size: .; j_call: TRBJ2-5; d_call: TRBD1; cdr3_nt: TGTGCCAGCTCTGGGACAGGGGATTTGGAGACCCAGTACTTC; cdr3_aa: CASSGTGDLETQYF
v_call: TRBV9; clone_size: .; j_call: TRBJ2-7; d_call: .; cdr3_nt: TGTGCCAGCAGCGTAGGTGACAGTCATAACTACGAGCAGTACTTC; cdr3_aa: CASSVGDSHNYEQYF
v_call: TRBV7-2; clone_size: .; j_call: TRBJ2-7; d_call: .; cdr3_nt: TGTGCCAGCACCATTATGGGAACAGGGACCGAGCAGTACTTC; cdr3_aa: CASTIMGTGTEQYF
v_call: TRBV6-5; clone_size: .; j_call: TRBJ1-1; d_call: .; cdr3_nt: TGTGCCAGCAGTTACATTCCCCCAGGTCACAACACTGAAGCTTTCTTT; cdr3_aa: CASSYIPPGHNTEAFF
v_call: TRBV27; clone_size: .; j_call: TRBJ2-3; d_call: TRBD2; cdr3_nt: TGTGCCAGCAACCTTGGGACTAGCGGGAACACAGATACGCAGTATTTT; cdr3_aa: CASNLGTSGNTDTQYF
v_call: TRBV13; clone_size: .; j_call: TRBJ2-7; d_call: .; cdr3_nt: TGTGCCAGCAGCTTCTCCTCCTACGAGCAGTACTTC; cdr3_aa: CASSFSSYEQYF
v_call: TRBV11-3; clone_size: .; j_call: TRBJ1-1; d_call: TRBD1; cdr3_nt: TGTGCCAGCAGCATGTCGGGACAGGGGAACACTGAAGCTTTCTTT; cdr3_aa: CASSMSGQGNTEAFF
v_call: TRBV6-1; clone_size: few; j_call: TRBJ1-1; d_call: .; cdr3_nt: TGTGCCAGCATGGCGGCTGAAGCTTTCTTT; cdr3_aa: CASMAAEAFF
v_call: TRBV11-3; clone_size: .; j_call: TRBJ2-7; d_call: .; cdr3_nt: TGTGCCAGCAGCTTAAGGAGCTCCTACGAGCAGTACTTC; cdr3_aa: CASSLRSSYEQYF
v_call: TRBV10-1; clone_size: .; j_call: TRBJ2-5; d_call: TRBD2; cdr3_nt: TGCGCCAGCAGTGGTATATTTCGGGGGGGGCTGGTGACCCAGTACTTC; cdr3_aa: CASSGIFRGGLVTQYF
v_call: TRBV5-4; clone_size: .; j_call: TRBJ1-1; d_call: TRBD1; cdr3_nt: TGTGCCAGCAGCTTTGGAGACTGGACAGGACGGAACACTGAAGCTTTCTTT; cdr3_aa: CASSFGDWTGRNTEAFF
v_call: TRBV18; clone_size: .; j_call: TRBJ2-7; d_call: .; cdr3_nt: TGTGCCAGCTCACTGCGACAGGCTCCCTACGAGCAGTACTTC; cdr3_aa: CASSLRQAPYEQYF
v_call: TRBV5-4; clone_size: .; j_call: TRBJ1-2; d_call: .; cdr3_nt: TGTGCCAGCAGCTTGGTTTCCCAGGGAAGCTGGGTATATGGCTACACCTTC; cdr3_aa: CASSLVSQGSWVYGYTF
v_call: TRBV9; clone_size: .; j_call: TRBJ2-7; d_call: TRBD2; cdr3_nt: TGTGCCAGCAGCGTAAGTGGGGCGGCGGGGGGCCTAGCCTACGAGCAGTACTTC; cdr3_aa: CASSVSGAAGGLAYEQYF
v_call: TRBV19; clone_size: .; j_call: TRBJ2-7; d_call: TRBD2; cdr3_nt: TGTGCCAGTAGTACCACTAGCGGGAGCTACGAGCAGTACTTC; cdr3_aa: CASSTTSGSYEQYF
v_call: TRBV2; clone_size: once; j_call: TRBJ2-3; d_call: .; cdr3_nt: TGTGCCAGCAGCCCACAGGGCACAGATACGCAGTATTTT; cdr3_aa: CASSPQGTDTQYF
v_call: TRBV2; clone_size: .; j_call: TRBJ2-1; d_call: TRBD2; cdr3_nt: TGTGCCAGCACTCAGGGGCTAGCGGGAGTTAGTGAGCAGTTCTTC; cdr3_aa: CASTQGLAGVSEQFF
v_call: TRBV2; clone_size: once; j_call: TRBJ2-7; d_call: .; cdr3_nt: TGTGCCAGCAGTGGATGGAGAGAGCAGTACTTC; cdr3_aa: CASSGWREQYF
v_call: TRBV28; clone_size: few; j_call: TRBJ1-1; d_call: .; cdr3_nt: TGTGCCAGCAACCCTGAGGGTGGAAGGAACACTGAAGCTTTCTTT; cdr3_aa: CASNPEGGRNTEAFF
v_call: TRBV9; clone_size: .; j_call: TRBJ2-1; d_call: TRBD2; cdr3_nt: TGTGCCAGCAGCTACTCACCAAGCGGGAGAGACTCCTCCTACAATGAGCAGTTCTTC; cdr3_aa: CASSYSPSGRDSSYNEQFF
v_call: TRBV7-2; clone_size: .; j_call: TRBJ2-2; d_call: .; cdr3_nt: TGTGCCAGCAGCTTAGAGAACTTGGAGCTGTTTTTT; cdr3_aa: CASSLENLELFF
v_call: TRBV9; clone_size: .; j_call: TRBJ2-3; d_call: .; cdr3_nt: TGTGCCAGCAGCGTACGGGGCGGGACCTTCACAGATACGCAGTATTTT; cdr3_aa: CASSVRGGTFTDTQYF
v_call: TRBV6-6; clone_size: .; j_call: TRBJ1-2; d_call: .; cdr3_nt: TGTGCCAGCCAGGCGGGGCAGGCCTATGGCTACACCTTC; cdr3_aa: CASQAGQAYGYTF
v_call: TRBV2; clone_size: .; j_call: TRBJ2-7; d_call: .; cdr3_nt: TGTGCCAGCACGGGGGGGGACCGTCCAGGGGGCGAGCAGTACTTC; cdr3_aa: CASTGGDRPGGEQYF
v_call: TRBV2; clone_size: .; j_call: TRBJ2-2; d_call: TRBD2; cdr3_nt: TGTGCCAGCAGTCAGCTAGCGGGAGCTATGAACACCGGGGAGCTGTTTTTT; cdr3_aa: CASSQLAGAMNTGELFF